Each of the 11 T cell receptor beta chains below was sequenced from the same sample in a study of blood T cell repertoires in COVID-19. Profiled with immunoSEQ multiplex PCR; TCRdb holds only in-frame clones, not every one. The data hold some 270,000 clones, with about 88% observed a single time. Sequenced sample: peripheral blood. Receptor source: a woman between 35 and 50 years old who had recovered from COVID-19.

The J gene is TRBJ2-3, the V gene TRBV7-9; weak D call: TRBD2 (6 bases). The germline CDR1 and CDR2 sequences are SEHNR and FQNEAQ (reference sequence). V lost 5 bases and J lost 5, with 17 bases in between. The CDR3 sequence is 15 residues long. The CDR3 protein is CASSPLGGAVDTQYF. The CDR3 bases are TGTGCCAGCAGCCCCCTGGGAGGTGCGGTAGATACGCAGTATTTT.

This clone was seen just once. The chain employs TRBV12-5 and TRBJ2-2; D unclear. Trimming removed 1 base from V and 1 base from J, with 4 bases in between. Germline lookup yields CDR1 LGHNT and CDR2 FRNRAP. The CDR3 totals 14 residues. The CDR3 spells CASGLGLNTGELFF. DNA for the CDR3: TGTGCTAGTGGTTTGGGTCTGAACACCGGGGAGCTGTTTTTT. Full variable domain (remainder filled in from reference TRBV12-5 and TRBJ2-2): DARVTQTPRHKVTEMGQEVTMRCQPILGHNTVFWYRQTMMQGLELLAYFRNRAPLDDSGMPKDRFSAEMPDATLATLKIQPSEPRDSAVYFCASGLGLNTGELFFGEGSRLTVL.

This chain uses TRBV25-1 with TRBJ1-4, with TRBD1 matching 7 bases. CDR1 and CDR2 from the germline V gene are MGHDK and SYGVNS. The CDR3 spans 14 residues. The J segment lost 10 bases and the V segment lost 1 base, leaving 6 bases of the junction unmatched. As DNA, the CDR3 is TGTGCCAGCAGTGAATTGACAGGGTTCGGAAAACTGTTTTTT. Protein: CASSELTGFGKLFF.

The chain carries TRBV6-5 and TRBJ2-3, with D perhaps matching TRBD1 (5 bases). The V end was cut by 0 bases, the J end by 1 base, with 11 bases between. In germline, CDR1 is MNHEY, CDR2 SVGAGI. This CDR3 is built from 16 residues. CDR3 nucleotide sequence: TGTGCCAGCAGTTACTCAGGGGCCGGAGGCACAGATACGCAGTATTTT. Translated: CASSYSGAGGTDTQYF.

The chain employs TRBV6-2 or TRBV6-3 and TRBJ1-6; TRBD1 matches 9 bases. Germline loops: CDR1 MNHEY, CDR2 SVGEGT. Trimming cost V 5 bases and J 7 bases; bases outside gene matches: 6. The CDR3 runs to 15 residues. CDR3 amino acids: CASSGQGTGNSPLHF. The CDR3 nucleotides are TGTGCCAGCAGTGGACAAGGGACAGGGAATTCACCCCTCCACTTT.

This sequence joins TRBV7-9 and TRBJ2-1; perhaps TRBD1 as D (6 bases). V shed 5 bases and J shed 12 bases, with 20 bases lying between them. The germline V gene encodes CDR1 SEHNR and CDR2 FQNEAQ (reference sequence). The CDR3 extends over 14 amino acids. CDR3 sequence: CASSQGQSELVQFF. The CDR3 DNA sequence: TGTGCCAGCAGCCAAGGACAGTCTGAGCTCGTGCAGTTCTTC.

The CDR3 DNA is TGTGCCAGCAGCTTAGCGAGGATGGAGGGCTACAATGAGCAGTTCTTC. The encoded protein is CASSLARMEGYNEQFF. The rearrangement links TRBV7-6 to TRBJ2-1, with a weak D call TRBD2 (6 bases). V was clipped by 0 bases and J by 3 bases, with 12 bases between them. Germline loops: CDR1 SGHVS, CDR2 FNYEAQ. This CDR3 comprises 16 residues.

V usage is TRBV5-1 and J usage is TRBJ2-3; D not certain. Between the trimmed V and J ends, which lost 2 bases and 6 bases, there was a span of 7 bases. The CDR3 extends over 12 amino acids. Germline lookup yields CDR1 SGHRS and CDR2 YFSETQ. The CDR3 is CASSLSADTQYF. DNA of the CDR3: TGCGCCAGCAGCTTATCAGCGGATACGCAGTATTTT.

The chain combines TRBV13 with TRBJ1-6; D gene ambiguous. Germline loops: CDR1 PRHDT, CDR2 FYEKMQ (reference sequence). V was clipped by 0 bases and J by 9 bases, with 6 bases between them. This CDR3 region has 13 residues. The CDR3 region is CASSLGSVSPLHF. The CDR3 bases are TGTGCCAGCAGCTTAGGGTCTGTTTCACCCCTCCACTTT.

The chain employs TRBV5-1 and TRBJ1-4; D unresolved. V was cut by 1 base and J by 8 bases, with 12 bases left in between. Germline V CDR1 and CDR2: SGHRS, YFSETQ. The CDR3 has 14 amino acids. CDR3 coding DNA: TGCGCCAGCAGCTTGCAACCGGGGAAGGAAAAACTGTTTTTT. It yields the protein CASSLQPGKEKLFF.

The chain links TRBV5-8 to TRBJ1-1; no firm D call. CDR3 length equals 13 residues. V was pared by 1 base and J by 4 bases, with 8 bases between. Germline V gives CDR1 SGHTS, CDR2 YDEGEE. CDR3 bases: TGTGCCAGCAGCTTGTATACAGCCACTGAAGCTTTCTTT. It encodes CASSLYTATEAFF.